These 23 T cell receptor beta chains originate from one sample sequenced in a study of cytomegalovirus exposure and HLA in healthy donors. The PCR made use of 60 Vbeta and 13 Jbeta primers. Method: immunoSEQ multiplex PCR; TCRdb's copy keeps in-frame clones and lacks some. The table shows about 120,000 clones, with more than 75% occurring only once. Sequencing was done on a sample of PBMCs. The receptor set was obtained from a middle-aged woman in good health and CMV-seropositive.

In this sample, this clone turned up a few times. This sequence joins TRBV2 and TRBJ1-1, with TRBD1 identical over 10 bases. Germline assignment: CDR1 SNHLY and CDR2 FYNNEI. This CDR3 region has 15 residues. J lost 7 bases, V lost 3 bases, and 8 bases had no gene match. CDR3: CASSDQGTGALEAFF. CDR3 coding DNA: TGTGCCAGCAGTGATCAGGGGACAGGGGCTCTTGAAGCTTTCTTT.

J is TRBJ1-5 and V is TRBV27, with 7 positions matching TRBD1. This CDR3 comprises 14 residues. The junction had 5 bases not matched to a gene; V was cut back by 5 bases and J by 4 bases. Germline assignment: CDR1 MNHEY and CDR2 SMNVEV (reference sequence). The CDR3 region is CASSASGGNQPQHF. DNA of the CDR3: TGTGCCAGCAGTGCCTCAGGGGGTAATCAGCCCCAGCATTTT.

The gene calls are TRBV7-9 and TRBJ1-2; weak D call: TRBD1 (6 bases). In germline, CDR1 is SEHNR, CDR2 FQNEAQ (reference sequence). Trimming took 5 bases from V and 0 from J, leaving 10 bases between them. There are 14 residues in the CDR3. In DNA form, the CDR3 reads TGTGCCAGCAGCCGCAGGGGAGCTAACTATGGCTACACCTTC. It yields the protein CASSRRGANYGYTF.

This clone came up once. The gene calls are TRBV5-4 and TRBJ2-3; D ambiguous. The V gene's germline CDR1 is SGHNT and CDR2 YYREEE (reference sequence). CDR3 size: 14 residues. V gave up 5 bases and J gave up 4 bases, with 14 bases separating them. The CDR3 bases are TGTGCCAGCAGTATCCCCGAGGCCCCAGATACGCAGTATTTT. Translation gives CASSIPEAPDTQYF.

This rearrangement joins TRBV5-1 to TRBJ1-6, with D perhaps TRBD1 (5 bases). Germline V CDR1 and CDR2: SGHRS, YFSETQ. The CDR3 spans 13 residues. Trimming pared 5 bases from V and 10 bases from J, leaving 13 bases between. The CDR3 is CASSNRGDSPLHF. The CDR3 region has the DNA TGCGCCAGCAGTAATAGGGGTGACTCACCCCTCCACTTT. The entire variable domain, with the rest obtained from reference TRBV5-1 and TRBJ1-6, is as follows: KAGVTQTPRYLIKTRGQQVTLSCSPISGHRSVSWYQQTPGQGLQFLFEYFSETQRNKGNFPGRFSGRQFSNSRSEMNVSTLELGDSALYLCASSNRGDSPLHFGNGTRLTVT.

The V gene is TRBV7-2, the J gene TRBJ1-2; D not resolved. CDR1 and CDR2 from the germline V gene are SGHTA and FQGNSA. This CDR3 region has 14 residues. The V gene lost 1 base and the J gene lost 8 bases, with 14 bases spanning the gap. CDR3 DNA: TGTGCCAGCAGCTTAGTGAGGGTCATGCGCGGCTACACCTTC. Its protein product is CASSLVRVMRGYTF.

The chain carries TRBV7-2 and TRBJ1-2; D is perhaps TRBD1 (5 bases). This CDR3 has 13 residues. V was clipped by 0 bases and J by 8 bases, with 10 bases between them. Germline loops: CDR1 SGHTA, CDR2 FQGNSA. In DNA form, the CDR3 reads TGTGCCAGCAGCTTAGCAGGGGCGCTCGGCTACACCTTC. Encoded protein: CASSLAGALGYTF.

The rearrangement joins TRBV5-1 to TRBJ2-1; 8 bases line up with TRBD1. The CDR3 consists of 16 residues. The V gene end was trimmed by 2 bases and the J gene end by 5 bases; junction bases not matched to a gene: 9. The germline CDR1 and CDR2 sequences are SGHRS and YFSETQ. The CDR3 region is CASSFKFGQGNNEQFF. As DNA, the CDR3 is TGCGCCAGCAGCTTTAAATTCGGACAGGGAAACAATGAGCAGTTCTTC. Drawing the rest from reference TRBV5-1 and TRBJ2-1, the complete variable domain is KAGVTQTPRYLIKTRGQQVTLSCSPISGHRSVSWYQQTPGQGLQFLFEYFSETQRNKGNFPGRFSGRQFSNSRSEMNVSTLELGDSALYLCASSFKFGQGNNEQFFGPGTRLTVL.

This clone was picked up a small number of times. The V and J genes are TRBV4-1 and TRBJ2-7; 9 bases match TRBD1. The trim removed 2 bases at V and 5 bases at J, leaving 7 bases unmatched. Per the germline V gene, CDR1 is MGHRA and CDR2 is YSYEKL. CDR3 size: 15 residues. The CDR3 sequence: CASSQSWDRVNEQYF. CDR3 DNA: TGCGCCAGCAGCCAAAGTTGGGACAGGGTTAACGAGCAGTACTTC.

The rearrangement links TRBV4-1 to TRBJ2-3; 8 positions agree with TRBD2. Germline V gene lookup returns CDR1 MGHRA and CDR2 YSYEKL. The ends lost 4 bases at V and 3 bases at J; junction bases unmatched: 6. The CDR3 totals 15 residues. As DNA, the CDR3 is TGCGCCAGCAGCCCCGGGGGGGGGAGAACAGATACGCAGTATTTT. This translates into CASSPGGGRTDTQYF.

The V gene is TRBV7-8, the J gene TRBJ1-2, with 9 bases matching TRBD1. The CDR3 is 15 residues long. Per germline, CDR1 SGHVS and CDR2 FQNEAQ. V shed 3 bases and J 4 bases; nucleotides not matched to a gene: 6. CDR3 coding DNA: TGTGCCAGCAGCTTGTGGACAGGGGATCTCTATGGCTACACCTTC. This codes for CASSLWTGDLYGYTF.

The rearrangement joins TRBV7-2 to TRBJ1-1; D unresolved. V lost 2 bases and J 4 bases, leaving 8 bases between the germline ends. Germline V gene sequence: CDR1 SGHTA, CDR2 FQGNSA. This CDR3 has 13 amino acids. As DNA, the CDR3 is TGTGCCAGCAGCTTAAGCGGGCGCACTGAAGCTTTCTTT. This sequence encodes CASSLSGRTEAFF.

The chain links TRBV5-1 to TRBJ2-7; D is possibly TRBD2 (6 bases). Germline CDR1 reads SGHRS; CDR2 reads YFSETQ. Trimming removed 7 bases from V and 7 bases from J, with 18 bases in between. The CDR3 is made up of 13 amino acids. The DNA of the CDR3 is TGCGCCAGCCGGCCAGGTGGGGCGGGGGAGCAGTACTTC. Translated: CASRPGGAGEQYF.

V usage is TRBV6-6 and J usage is TRBJ1-2; D ambiguous. Trimming left V 5 bases short and J 4 bases short, with 14 bases between. The CDR3 has 14 amino acids. Looked up from germline, CDR1 is MNHNY and CDR2 is SVGAGI (reference sequence). CDR3 sequence reads: CASSPTQGSYGYTF. DNA for the CDR3: TGTGCCAGCAGTCCCACGCAAGGGAGCTATGGCTACACCTTC.

The V gene is TRBV10-3, the J gene TRBJ2-4; a possible D gene is TRBD2 (5 bases). The V gene lost 11 bases and the J gene lost 6 bases, with 11 bases spanning the gap. CDR1 and CDR2 (germline): ENHRY, SYGVKD. CDR3 size: 11 residues. This CDR3 reads CAVTAGNIQYF. The CDR3 region has the DNA TGTGCCGTAACGGCGGGAAACATTCAGTACTTC.

The DNA for the CDR3 is TGTGCCAGTAGTATTACAGGGGGCAGTGACTATGGCTACACCTTC. This translates into CASSITGGSDYGYTF. The chain uses TRBV19 and TRBJ1-2; 9 bases agree with TRBD1. The CDR3 is made up of 15 amino acids. Trimming cost V 3 bases and J 3 bases; bases outside gene matches: 5. From germline, CDR1 is LNHDA and CDR2 SQIVND (reference sequence). The variable domain in full, completed from reference TRBV19 and TRBJ1-2, reads DGGITQSPKYLFRKEGQNVTLSCEQNLNHDAMYWYRQDPGQGLRLIYYSQIVNDFQKGDIAEGYSVSREKKESFPLTVTSAQKNPTAFYLCASSITGGSDYGYTFGSGTRLTVV.

V usage is TRBV2 and J usage is TRBJ2-2; 9 bases are shared with TRBD2. Germline assignment: CDR1 SNHLY and CDR2 FYNNEI. The CDR3 consists of 14 residues. With 8 bases clipped from V and 7 bases from J, the junction kept 8 bases outside the gene matches. The CDR3 spells CASLLAGFDGELFF. Written as DNA, the CDR3 is TGTGCCAGCTTGCTAGCGGGGTTTGACGGGGAGCTGTTTTTT.

This rearrangement joins TRBV19 to TRBJ1-5; D possibly corresponds to TRBD1 (6 bases). Trimming cost V 3 bases and J 1 base, with 16 bases left between them. The germline V gene has CDR1 LNHDA and CDR2 SQIVND (reference sequence). The CDR3 runs to 17 residues. CDR3 sequence: CASSMSQGLRSNQPQHF. Here the CDR3 DNA reads TGTGCCAGTAGTATGAGTCAGGGGTTAAGAAGCAATCAGCCCCAGCATTTT. The whole variable domain, remainder taken from reference TRBV19 and TRBJ1-5, is DGGITQSPKYLFRKEGQNVTLSCEQNLNHDAMYWYRQDPGQGLRLIYYSQIVNDFQKGDIAEGYSVSREKKESFPLTVTSAQKNPTAFYLCASSMSQGLRSNQPQHFGDGTRLSIL.

V and J are TRBV7-9 and TRBJ2-3; TRBD1 agrees at 8 bases. The CDR3 length is 17 residues. CDR1 SEHNR and CDR2 FQNEAQ come from the germline V gene (reference sequence). V shed 5 bases, J shed 2 bases, and the junction held 12 bases outside the gene matches. CDR3 loop: CASSPTRTGSPTDTQYF. The CDR3 nucleotides read TGTGCCAGCAGCCCTACCAGGACAGGGAGTCCCACAGATACGCAGTATTTT.

This clone was seen more than once but under ten times. The V gene is TRBV4-2, the J gene TRBJ2-4; D call uncertain. CDR1 is LGHNA and CDR2 is YNFKEQ in the germline V gene. V lost 0 bases to trimming and J lost 5 bases, with 11 bases between them. The CDR3 is made up of 15 amino acids. The DNA of the CDR3 is TGTGCCAGCAGCCAAGAAAGTTATACAGAAAACATTCAGTACTTC. Translating gives CASSQESYTENIQYF.

The chain couples TRBV19 to TRBJ1-2; D is undetermined. The CDR3 length is 13 residues. From germline, CDR1 is LNHDA and CDR2 SQIVND (reference sequence). The V end lost 4 bases, the J end lost 4 bases, and 10 bases lay between the germline ends. The CDR3 reads CASSRAVGYGYTF. Here the CDR3 DNA reads TGTGCCAGTAGTAGGGCCGTGGGCTATGGCTACACCTTC.

J is TRBJ1-6 and V is TRBV4-2, with D perhaps matching TRBD1 (5 bases). The germline V gene encodes CDR1 LGHNA and CDR2 YNFKEQ. The V and J ends lost 0 bases and 7 bases respectively, with 10 bases between them. The CDR3 sequence is 15 residues long. The CDR3 nucleotides are TGTGCCAGCAGCCAAGATGGCTACAGGAATTCACCCCTCCACTTT. Translation gives CASSQDGYRNSPLHF.

This clone was detected only once. V gene TRBV6-5 combines with J gene TRBJ2-7; TRBD1 aligns across 11 bases. V was clipped by 6 bases and J by 4 bases; unmatched bases: 8. The CDR3 covers 15 residues. The germline V gene encodes CDR1 MNHEY and CDR2 SVGAGI. The CDR3 nucleotides are TGTGCCAGCAGCCTTACCGGGACAGGGGGATACGAGCAGTACTTC. Residues: CASSLTGTGGYEQYF.